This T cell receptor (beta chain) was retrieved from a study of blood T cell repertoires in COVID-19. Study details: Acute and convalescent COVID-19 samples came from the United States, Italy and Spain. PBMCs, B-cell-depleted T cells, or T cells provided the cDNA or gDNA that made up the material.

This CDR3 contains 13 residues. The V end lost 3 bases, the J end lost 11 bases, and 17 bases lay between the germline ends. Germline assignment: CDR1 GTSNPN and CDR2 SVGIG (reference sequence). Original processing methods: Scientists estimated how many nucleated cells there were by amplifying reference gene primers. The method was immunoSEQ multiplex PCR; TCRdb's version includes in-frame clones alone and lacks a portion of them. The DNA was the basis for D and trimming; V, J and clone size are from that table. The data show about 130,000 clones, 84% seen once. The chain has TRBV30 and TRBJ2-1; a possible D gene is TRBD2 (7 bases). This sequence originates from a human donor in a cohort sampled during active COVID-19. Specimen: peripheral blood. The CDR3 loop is CAWSVGGGDKQFF. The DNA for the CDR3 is TGTGCCTGGAGCGTCGGAGGGGGGGACAAGCAGTTCTTC.